Listed below are T cell receptor beta chains from one sample, sequenced in a study of T cells after yellow fever vaccination. In TCRdb, the 5' RACE reads were re-called with MiXCR into one record per CDR3 protein. In the table there are approximately 510,000 distinct CDR3 sequences, 21% of which are singletons. The specimen comprised PBMCs, sampled roughly 20 days after the first yellow fever vaccination. These receptors all stem from a man aged 18-30 years who received the YFV17D yellow fever vaccine. CDR3s include the opening cysteine and the closing phenylalanine or tryptophan. The D gene is left open where the match is weak. Size values are once, few and many counts, or a class for expanded clones, and some rows have none.

abundance	d_gene	v_gene	j_gene	CDR3aa	CDR3nt
.	.	TRBV18	TRBJ2-4	CASSRDNGVSIQYF	TGTGCCAGCTCCCGTGACAACGGGGTCAGCATTCAGTACTTC
few	.	TRBV5-5	TRBJ1-4	CASSLFKGREKLFF	TGTGCCAGCAGCTTGTTCAAGGGACGGGAAAAACTGTTTTTT
.	.	TRBV13	TRBJ2-5	CASSFNQEETQYF	TGTGCCAGCAGCTTTAATCAGGAAGAGACCCAGTACTTC
.	TRBD2	TRBV3-1	TRBJ2-2	CASQTSGGFTGELFF	TGTGCCAGCCAGACTAGCGGGGGGTTCACCGGGGAGCTGTTTTTT
.	TRBD1	TRBV4-3	TRBJ1-2	CASSQDRRTGGFYGYTF	TGCGCCAGCAGCCAAGATAGGAGGACAGGGGGGTTCTATGGCTACACCTTC
few	TRBD2	TRBV9	TRBJ2-5	CASSVQASGDQETQYF	TGTGCCAGCAGCGTACAGGCTAGCGGGGACCAAGAGACCCAGTACTTC
.	.	TRBV7-2	TRBJ2-3	CASSRRGNTDTQYF	TGTGCCAGCAGCCGAAGGGGAAACACAGATACGCAGTATTTT
once	.	TRBV27	TRBJ2-3	CASSLYGGLGDTQYF	TGTGCCAGCAGTTTATACGGGGGGCTTGGAGATACGCAGTATTTT
.	.	TRBV6-2/TRBV6-3	TRBJ2-2	CASSYLPSTGNTGELFF	TGTGCCAGCAGTTACCTCCCGTCGACAGGGAACACCGGGGAGCTGTTTTTT
.	TRBD1	TRBV28	TRBJ2-5	CASSIPQGWETQYF	TGTGCCAGCAGTATACCACAGGGGTGGGAGACCCAGTACTTC
few	.	TRBV7-7	TRBJ2-1	CASSLRQGLGEQFF	TGTGCCAGCAGCTTACGTCAAGGCCTTGGAGAGCAGTTCTTC
.	.	TRBV12-3/TRBV12-4	TRBJ2-7	CARPVELANHEQYF	TGTGCCAGGCCGGTGGAGTTAGCGAACCACGAGCAGTACTTC
.	TRBD1	TRBV5-1	TRBJ1-5	CASRPQGGWQPQHF	TGCGCCAGCAGACCACAGGGGGGGTGGCAGCCCCAGCATTTT
few	.	TRBV6-5	TRBJ2-3	CASSYPGVTDTQYF	TGTGCCAGCAGTTACCCAGGGGTGACAGATACGCAGTATTTT
few	.	TRBV30	TRBJ2-1	CAWSVTHNEQFF	TGTGCCTGGAGTGTAACCCACAATGAGCAGTTCTTC
.	.	TRBV5-1	TRBJ2-7	CASSLVTPPTTYEQYF	TGCGCCAGCAGCTTGGTGACTCCTCCTACGACCTACGAGCAGTACTTC
.	TRBD2	TRBV7-2	TRBJ2-7	CASRYGLAAYEQYF	TGTGCCAGCAGATATGGACTAGCGGCCTACGAGCAGTACTTC
many	.	TRBV5-1	TRBJ2-5	CASSLGTDGETQYF	TGCGCCAGCAGCTTGGGGACGGATGGGGAGACCCAGTACTTC
few	TRBD1	TRBV29-1	TRBJ2-7	CSVVLTGAYEQYF	TGCAGCGTGGTGCTGACAGGGGCCTACGAGCAGTACTTC
.	.	TRBV6-5	TRBJ2-7	CASSLNRAQGHYEQYF	TGTGCCAGCAGTTTGAACCGGGCCCAGGGACACTACGAGCAGTACTTC
.	.	TRBV3-1	TRBJ1-1	CASSPKRNTEAFF	TGTGCCAGCAGCCCTAAGCGGAACACTGAAGCTTTCTTT
.	TRBD2	TRBV9	TRBJ2-1	CASSVVAGEYNEQFF	TGTGCCAGCAGCGTAGTAGCGGGGGAATACAATGAGCAGTTCTTC
.	.	TRBV7-2	TRBJ2-5	CASRTGRRETQYF	TGTGCCAGCAGGACAGGGAGGCGAGAGACCCAGTACTTC
few	.	TRBV20-1	TRBJ1-6	CSARDLGTNSPLHF	TGCAGTGCTAGAGATCTAGGGACTAATTCACCCCTCCACTTT
.	.	TRBV29-1	TRBJ2-7	CSVERSYPYEQYF	TGCAGCGTTGAACGTTCCTATCCCTACGAGCAGTACTTC
few	.	TRBV10-3	TRBJ1-6	CAISEAPLWVRGSYNSPLHF	TGTGCCATCAGTGAGGCTCCGCTTTGGGTTAGGGGCTCCTATAATTCACCCCTCCACTTT
few	.	TRBV29-1	TRBJ1-2	CSDLDMPGAGYGYTF	TGCAGCGACCTTGACATGCCCGGCGCGGGATATGGCTACACCTTC
.	.	TRBV10-1	TRBJ2-5	CASSRDGTGTQYF	TGCGCCAGCAGCCGCGACGGTACAGGGACCCAGTACTTC
few	TRBD1	TRBV28	TRBJ1-6	CATLTGAGSPLHF	TGTGCCACTCTGACAGGGGCGGGTTCACCCCTCCACTTT
.	.	TRBV5-4	TRBJ2-2	CASSPRQFTGELFF	TGTGCCAGCAGCCCGAGACAGTTCACCGGGGAGCTGTTTTTT
.	TRBD1	TRBV4-2	TRBJ2-7	CASSQARAGQGPYEQYF	TGTGCCAGCAGCCAAGCGAGGGCCGGACAGGGCCCCTACGAGCAGTACTTC
few	.	TRBV25-1	TRBJ2-3	CASSEYSGPGTDTQYF	TGTGCCAGCAGTGAATATTCGGGGCCCGGCACAGATACGCAGTATTTT
.	.	TRBV24-1	TRBJ2-7	CATSDFEDMDYEQYF	TGTGCCACCAGTGATTTTGAAGACATGGACTACGAGCAGTACTTC
.	TRBD1	TRBV9	TRBJ2-6	CASSAKTGAGANVLTF	TGTGCCAGCAGCGCTAAGACAGGGGCAGGGGCCAACGTCCTGACTTTC
few	.	TRBV27	TRBJ1-2	CASRPGRNYGYTF	TGTGCCAGCAGGCCGGGACGGAACTATGGCTACACCTTC
few	.	TRBV28	TRBJ1-2	CASSAGTVYGYTF	TGTGCCAGCAGCGCCGGGACGGTCTATGGCTACACCTTC
few	.	TRBV23-1	TRBJ2-5	CAARTSSNSRGETQYF	TGCGCTGCGCGGACCAGCAGTAATTCGAGGGGAGAGACCCAGTACTTC
.	.	TRBV13	TRBJ2-2	CASSFGGFANTGELFF	TGTGCCAGCAGCTTTGGTGGTTTCGCGAACACCGGGGAGCTGTTTTTT
.	.	TRBV27	TRBJ2-3	CASSLFPGARSTDTQYF	TGTGCCAGCAGTTTATTCCCCGGGGCCCGTAGCACAGATACGCAGTATTTT
few	.	TRBV12-3/TRBV12-4	TRBJ2-5	CASREEVQETQYF	TGTGCCAGCAGAGAGGAGGTTCAAGAGACCCAGTACTTC
.	.	TRBV18	TRBJ2-3	CASSPAPNTDTQYF	TGTGCCAGCTCACCCGCCCCTAACACAGATACGCAGTATTTT
few	.	TRBV12-3/TRBV12-4	TRBJ2-5	CASTNHPAPLGGTQYF	TGTGCCAGCACAAATCACCCAGCCCCCCTTGGTGGGACCCAGTACTTC
few	.	TRBV29-1	TRBJ2-7	CSVEPLGGNGHEQYF	TGCAGCGTTGAACCCCTGGGAGGCAATGGCCACGAGCAGTACTTC
.	TRBD1	TRBV6-2/TRBV6-3	TRBJ2-3	CASSYPQGEDTQYF	TGTGCCAGCAGTTACCCCCAGGGGGAGGATACGCAGTATTTT
.	TRBD1	TRBV12-3/TRBV12-4	TRBJ1-1	CASSSISDRAQSEAFF	TGTGCCAGCAGCTCAATATCGGACAGGGCTCAGTCTGAAGCTTTCTTT
few	.	TRBV9	TRBJ2-5	CASTREGGRQETQYF	TGTGCCAGCACCAGAGAGGGGGGTAGGCAAGAGACCCAGTACTTC
.	.	TRBV5-1	TRBJ2-7	CASSGPVSSAPEQYF	TGCGCCAGCAGCGGCCCCGTGTCTTCGGCCCCCGAGCAGTACTTC
few	.	TRBV29-1	TRBJ2-2	CSVRALAGELFF	TGCAGCGTCCGGGCCCTGGCAGGGGAGCTGTTTTTT
.	TRBD1	TRBV7-7	TRBJ2-7	CASSLGPRGPYEQYF	TGTGCCAGCAGCTTAGGACCCAGGGGGCCGTACGAGCAGTACTTC
few	.	TRBV14	TRBJ2-1	CASSQAPGTLYNEQFF	TGTGCCAGCAGCCAAGCTCCCGGGACCCTCTACAATGAGCAGTTCTTC
few	.	TRBV7-8	TRBJ1-2	CASRPTPGGTNYGYTF	TGTGCCAGCAGGCCGACGCCCGGGGGAACTAACTATGGCTACACCTTC
.	TRBD1	TRBV28	TRBJ1-5	CATLGQGAGQPQHF	TGTGCCACCCTCGGACAGGGGGCCGGGCAGCCCCAGCATTTT
.	TRBD1	TRBV12-3/TRBV12-4	TRBJ1-3	CASTWTGGSGNTIYF	TGTGCCAGCACCTGGACAGGGGGCTCTGGAAACACCATATATTTT
.	.	TRBV7-2	TRBJ2-6	CASSRRSPGANVLTF	TGTGCCAGCAGCCGCAGGTCCCCCGGGGCCAACGTCCTGACTTTC
.	.	TRBV5-1	TRBJ2-7	CASRSGSFYEQYF	TGCGCCAGCAGATCCGGGAGTTTTTACGAGCAGTACTTC